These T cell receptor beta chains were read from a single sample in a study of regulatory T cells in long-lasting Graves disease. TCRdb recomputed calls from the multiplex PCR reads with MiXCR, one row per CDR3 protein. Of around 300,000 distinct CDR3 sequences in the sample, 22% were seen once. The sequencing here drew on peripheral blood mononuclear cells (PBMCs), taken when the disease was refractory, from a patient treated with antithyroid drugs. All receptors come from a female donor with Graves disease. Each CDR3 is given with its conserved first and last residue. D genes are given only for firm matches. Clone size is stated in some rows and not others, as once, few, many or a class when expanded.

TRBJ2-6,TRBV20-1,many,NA,CSAPTGSGANVLTF,TGCAGTGCCCCGACAGGATCTGGGGCCAACGTCCTGACTTTC
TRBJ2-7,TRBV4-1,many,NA,CASSQGGHYEQYF,TGCGCCAGCAGCCAAGGGGGCCACTACGAGCAGTACTTC
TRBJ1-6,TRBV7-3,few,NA,CASSLNGPDNSPLHF,TGTGCCAGCAGCTTAAACGGCCCGGATAATTCACCCCTCCACTTT
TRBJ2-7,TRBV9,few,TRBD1,CASSVEGTGSDEQYF,TGTGCCAGCAGCGTAGAGGGGACAGGGTCCGACGAGCAGTACTTC
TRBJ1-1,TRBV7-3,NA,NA,CASSLLGLHRGTEAFF,TGTGCCAGCAGCTTACTGGGGCTTCACCGGGGAACTGAAGCTTTCTTT
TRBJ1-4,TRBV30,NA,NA,CAWSEDVGQVLGKLFF,TGTGCCTGGTCGGAAGATGTAGGGCAGGTCCTCGGAAAACTGTTTTTT
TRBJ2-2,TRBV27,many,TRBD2,CASSLISGSGTGELFF,TGTGCCAGCAGCCTAATTAGCGGGAGTGGCACCGGGGAGCTGTTTTTT
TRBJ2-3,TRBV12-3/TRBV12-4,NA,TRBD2,CASSYSSLAGKDTQYF,TGTGCCAGCAGTTATTCCTCACTAGCGGGAAAAGATACGCAGTATTTT
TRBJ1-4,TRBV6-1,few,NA,CASRQPGTEKLFF,TGTGCCAGCAGACAGCCCGGAACTGAAAAACTGTTTTTT
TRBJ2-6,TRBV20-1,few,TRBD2,CSARKLAGALSSGANVLTF,TGCAGTGCTAGAAAGCTAGCGGGAGCCCTTAGCTCTGGGGCCAACGTCCTGACTTTC
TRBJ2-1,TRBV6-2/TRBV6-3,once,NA,CASRKGNLMNEQFF,TGTGCCAGCAGAAAAGGGAATTTGATGAATGAGCAGTTCTTC
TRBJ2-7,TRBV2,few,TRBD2,CASSNPGGGEQYF,TGTGCCAGCAGTAACCCCGGGGGGGGCGAGCAGTACTTC
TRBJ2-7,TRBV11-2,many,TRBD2,CASSLSSGRSYEQYF,TGTGCCAGCAGCTTGAGTAGCGGGAGATCCTACGAGCAGTACTTC
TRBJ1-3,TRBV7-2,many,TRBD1,CASSLFRGPGNTIYF,TGTGCCAGCAGCTTATTCAGGGGGCCTGGAAACACCATATATTTT
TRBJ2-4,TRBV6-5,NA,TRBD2,CASSSLLAGGPNIQYF,TGTGCCAGCAGTTCCTTACTAGCGGGAGGCCCGAACATTCAGTACTTC
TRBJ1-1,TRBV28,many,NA,CASRKGQNTEAFF,TGTGCCAGCAGGAAGGGACAGAACACTGAAGCTTTCTTT
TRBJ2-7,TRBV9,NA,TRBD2,CASRPPGQRAGGDEQYF,TGTGCCAGCAGGCCACCGGGACAGCGCGCGGGGGGGGACGAGCAGTACTTC
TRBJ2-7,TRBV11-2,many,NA,CASSWGGAEQYF,TGTGCCAGCAGCTGGGGGGGGGCCGAGCAGTACTTC
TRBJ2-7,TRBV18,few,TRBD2,CASSPGLTSSYEQYF,TGTGCCAGCTCACCGGGACTAACGAGCTCCTACGAGCAGTACTTC
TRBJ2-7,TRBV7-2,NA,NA,CASSFEDEQYF,TGTGCCAGCAGCTTCGAGGACGAGCAGTACTTC
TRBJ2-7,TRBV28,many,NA,CASSFRASSYEQYF,TGTGCCAGCAGTTTTCGAGCGAGCTCCTACGAGCAGTACTTC
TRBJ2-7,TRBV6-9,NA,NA,CASSWSGGYYEQYF,TGTGCCAGCAGTTGGTCAGGCGGTTACTACGAGCAGTACTTC
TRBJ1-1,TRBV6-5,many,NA,CASSYLGAGRTEAFF,TGTGCCAGCAGTTACTTGGGAGCAGGTCGGACTGAAGCTTTCTTT
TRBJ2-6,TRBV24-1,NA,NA,CATSDGTLSGANVLTF,TGTGCCACCAGTGACGGGACACTCTCTGGGGCCAACGTCCTGACTTTC